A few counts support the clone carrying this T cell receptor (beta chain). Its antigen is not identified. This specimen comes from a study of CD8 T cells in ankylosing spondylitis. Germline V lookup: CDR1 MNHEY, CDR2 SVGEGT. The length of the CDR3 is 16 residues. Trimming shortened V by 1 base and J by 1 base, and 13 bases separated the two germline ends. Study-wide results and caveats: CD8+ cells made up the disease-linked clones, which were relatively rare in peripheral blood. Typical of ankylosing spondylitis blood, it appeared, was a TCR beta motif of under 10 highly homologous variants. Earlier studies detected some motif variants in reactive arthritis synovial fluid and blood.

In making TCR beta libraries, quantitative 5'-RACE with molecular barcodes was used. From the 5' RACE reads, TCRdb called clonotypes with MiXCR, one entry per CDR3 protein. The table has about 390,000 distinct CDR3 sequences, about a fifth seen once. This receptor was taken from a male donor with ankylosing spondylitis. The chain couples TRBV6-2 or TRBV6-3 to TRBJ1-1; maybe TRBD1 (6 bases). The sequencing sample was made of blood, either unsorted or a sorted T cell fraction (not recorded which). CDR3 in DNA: TGTGCCAGCAGTTACTTGGGGGCGACGACGAACACTGAAGCTTTCTTT. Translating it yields CASSYLGATTNTEAFF.